The 13 T cell receptor beta chains given below trace back to one sample, sequenced in a study of tumor and adjacent non-tumor tissue in lung cancer (dated by TCRdb to 2017 to 2018). Library preparation employed multiplex PCR. TCRdb names Illumina HiSeq 2500 as the instrument used. Following protocols modified from ARM-PCR, the researchers constructed TCRbeta libraries through three rounds of nested PCR with primers (Table S4). In TCRdb, the public reads were trimmed at Q25 with fastp and aligned with MiXCR, with productive beta chains retained. Each record represents a unique CDR3 protein, reported with the most common genes and DNA among its rows. The sample yields 90,000 to 100,000 distinct CDR3 sequences; roughly 80% were counted once. About 31% of the sample comes from the top ten. Bulk unsorted tissue served as the source for RNA extraction, and RNA quality was assessed using a NanoDrop ND-1000 and an Agilent 2100. Distant non-tumor tissue taken more than 3 cm from the tumor edge was used as the normal lung sample.

Material: distant non-tumor lung tissue. All receptors come from a man in his 60s with small cell lung cancer.

In this sample, this clonotype turned up once. As the CDR3 is not closed by the conserved phenylalanine or tryptophan, this likely results from a read error. This chain connects TRBV11-3 to TRBJ2-1; TRBD2 is a possible D gene (5 bases). CDR3 size: 13 residues. The germline V and J ends were trimmed by 5 bases and 9 bases, with 14 bases remaining between them. The germline gives CDR1 SGHNT, CDR2 YENEEA. Here the CDR3 reads CASSTKNEGEQFS. The DNA of the CDR3 is TGTGCCAGCAGCACAAAGAATGAGGGTGAGCAGTTCTCA.

V usage is TRBV11-2 and J usage is TRBJ1-3; D is uncertain. Trimming removed 0 bases at V and 6 bases at J, with 3 bases between. This CDR3 region has 12 residues. Per germline, CDR1 SGHAT and CDR2 FQNNGV. This CDR3 reads CASSLEINTIYF. CDR3 nucleotides: TGTGCCAGCAGCTTAGAGATAAACACCATATATTTT.

Regarding this clonotype: Relative to the germline gene, one junction end is altered; a read error may explain this. The chain links TRBV6-2 or TRBV6-3 to TRBJ2-7; D not certain. The CDR3 spans 11 residues. In germline, CDR1 is MNHEY, CDR2 SVGEGT. The DNA for the CDR3 is TGTGTCAGCAGTCAACCTGGAGAACAGTACTTC. This gives the protein CVSSQPGEQYF.

To note about this clonotype: Germline and junction disagree at one end, which may indicate a read error. CDR3 sequence (DNA): TGTGCCAGCATTCAGACAGGGGGAAGGTTTCAACCCCATCATTTT. Its translation is CASIQTGGRFQPHHF. The chain has TRBV6-1 and TRBJ1-5, with 9 bases identical to TRBD1. Per the germline V gene, CDR1 is MNHNS and CDR2 is SASEGT. This CDR3 is 15 amino acids long.

The rearrangement joins TRBV5-1 to TRBJ2-2, with a tentative D call TRBD2 (5 bases). The CDR3 runs 15 residues. The V end lost 6 bases, the J end lost 4 bases, and 16 bases lay between the germline ends. The germline gives CDR1 SGHRS, CDR2 YFSETQ. CDR3 protein: CASILTGVGTGELFF. The CDR3 nucleotides are TGCGCCAGCATCCTGACCGGGGTCGGCACCGGGGAGCTGTTTTTT.

As to this clonotype: Since the CDR3 does not end with the conserved phenylalanine or tryptophan, this likely comes from a read error. The chain couples TRBV5-1 to TRBJ2-5; 7 bases fit TRBD2. Germline V CDR1 and CDR2: SGHRS, YFSETQ. The length of the CDR3 is 15 residues. The V gene end was trimmed by 3 bases and the J gene end by 4 bases; junction bases not matched to a gene: 9. The CDR3 coding sequence is TGCGCCAGCAGCTCAGTCGGGACTATTGGAGAGACCCAGTACTCC. The encoded protein is CASSSVGTIGETQYS.

This clonotype has a single count. Here the CDR3 omits its conserved ending phenylalanine or tryptophan, so a read error is the likely source. This rearrangement joins TRBV6-1 to TRBJ2-2; possible D gene TRBD2, 6 bases. Germline CDR1 is MNHNS and CDR2 is SASEGT. Trimming removed 8 bases from V and 3 bases from J, with 13 bases in between. CDR3 length: 14 amino acids. CDR3 nucleotides: TGTGCCAGCGCTGCGGGACCCCACACCGGGGAGCTGTTTTTA. It yields the protein CASAAGPHTGELFL.

On this clonotype itself: A much bigger clone sits one base away, suggesting this may be a read error. V usage is TRBV19 and J usage is TRBJ1-1; D perhaps matches TRBD1 (6 bases). The germline CDR1 and CDR2 sequences are LNHDA and SQIVND (reference sequence). CDR3 length: 14 residues. Here the CDR3 reads CASSIRQANTETFF. CDR3 sequence (DNA): TGTGCCAGTAGTATCCGACAGGCGAACACTGAAACTTTCTTT. The variable domain in full, completed from reference TRBV19 and TRBJ1-1, reads DGGITQSPKYLFRKEGQNVTLSCEQNLNHDAMYWYRQDPGQGLRLIYYSQIVNDFQKGDIAEGYSVSREKKESFPLTVTSAQKNPTAFYLCASSIRQANTETFFGQGTRLTVV.

As concerns this clonotype: The junction departs from germline at one end; a sequencing error may be responsible. This chain connects TRBV4-1 to TRBJ2-1, with D hard to call. The germline CDR1 and CDR2 sequences are MGHRA and YSYEKL. The CDR3 consists of 15 residues. The CDR3 loop is CATSLIEASYNEQFF. The CDR3, as DNA: TGCGCCACCAGCCTCATCGAAGCGTCATACAATGAGCAGTTCTTC.

Turning to this clonotype: At one of its ends the junction is not consistent with the germline gene, which may arise from a read error. This sequence joins TRBV12-3 or TRBV12-4 and TRBJ1-5, with D perhaps matching TRBD1 (5 bases). The CDR3 is made up of 15 amino acids. CDR3 sequence reads: CASSLAQVGRQPRHF. The CDR3 DNA reads TGTGCCAGCAGTTTAGCGCAAGTGGGCCGACAGCCCCGGCATTTT.

The sample holds a few counts of this clonotype. The chain uses TRBV19 and TRBJ1-2, with D hard to call. This CDR3 spans 12 amino acids. CDR1 is LNHDA and CDR2 is SQIVND in the germline V gene (reference sequence). V lost 6 bases to trimming and J lost 8 bases, with 13 bases between them. The DNA of the CDR3 is TGTGCCAGTAGGCGTGGGCGGGGAGGCTACACCTTC. It is translated as CASRRGRGGYTF.

Worth noting for this clonotype: The junction departs from germline at one end; a sequencing error may be responsible. This chain uses TRBV30 with TRBJ2-3; the D gene is possibly TRBD1 (5 bases). The CDR3 is made up of 14 amino acids. Germline CDR1 reads GTSNPN; CDR2 reads SVGIG (reference sequence). The chain's CDR3 is CAWSVRQLTDMQYF. The CDR3 DNA sequence: TGTGCCTGGAGTGTACGACAGCTTACAGATATGCAGTATTTT.

The V call is TRBV6-5, the J call TRBJ2-1, with D possibly matching TRBD1 (5 bases). The CDR3 sequence is 14 residues long. CDR1 is MNHEY, CDR2 SVGAGI, per germline. V lost 10 bases to trimming and J lost 7 bases, with 20 bases between them. The CDR3 coding sequence is TGTGCCAACAGGCAGGATGGACGTAAGAATGAGCAGTTCTTC. Translated: CANRQDGRKNEQFF.